This T cell receptor (beta chain) emerged from a study of blood T cell repertoires in COVID-19. Looking at the study overall: Samples taken during acute and convalescent COVID-19 were collected in the United States, Italy and Spain. From T cells, B-cell-depleted T cells, or PBMCs came the material, which was cDNA or gDNA.

Using immunoSEQ multiplex PCR, the repertoire was profiled, and TCRdb retains in-frame clones only, with some absent. The profile shows some 190,000 clones, about 70% of them singletons. The origin of this receptor is a woman in her fifties or sixties with active or convalescent COVID-19. The source material was peripheral blood.

The CDR3 here is CASSRGPTGTGTGLEKLFF. The CDR3 DNA reads TGTGCCAGCAGCCGCGGACCGACGGGAACCGGGACAGGGTTGGAAAAACTGTTTTTT. The genes are TRBV7-7 and TRBJ1-4, with 9 bases matching TRBD1. Germline V lookup: CDR1 SSHAT, CDR2 FNYEAQ (reference sequence). The J segment lost 8 bases and the V segment lost 5 bases, leaving 21 bases of the junction unmatched. CDR3 size: 19 residues.